A selection of T cell receptor beta chains follows, all from one sample in a study of blood T cell repertoires in COVID-19. Measured with immunoSEQ multiplex PCR; TCRdb has only the in-frame clones, and not every one. The sample includes about 330,000 clones, about four fifths of them seen just once. Sequenced sample: peripheral blood. The receptors originated from a woman between 45 and 65 years old with acute or convalescent COVID-19. CDR3s include the opening cysteine and the closing phenylalanine or tryptophan. A D gene is named only where the DNA matches it firmly. The size of a clone is reported for some rows only, either as once, few or many, or as a class for expanded clones.

TRBV30	many	TRBJ1-4	-	CACSNGGDNEKLFF	TGTGCCTGCTCTAACGGGGGGGATAATGAAAAACTGTTTTTT
TRBV7-9	-	TRBJ2-5	TRBD2	CASSWTSGGARQETQYF	TGTGCCAGCAGTTGGACTAGCGGGGGGGCCCGGCAAGAGACCCAGTACTTC
TRBV19	-	TRBJ1-3	-	CASRRQSSGNTIYF	TGTGCCAGTAGAAGACAGAGCTCTGGAAACACCATATATTTT
TRBV7-2	-	TRBJ1-1	-	CASSLRGGDTEAFF	TGTGCCAGCAGCTTACGAGGGGGGGATACTGAAGCTTTCTTT
TRBV19	few	TRBJ1-2	-	CASSAGLYGYTF	TGTGCCAGTAGTGCGGGTCTTTATGGCTACACCTTC
TRBV7-6	-	TRBJ2-7	-	CASGAGNPYEQYF	TGTGCCAGCGGGGCAGGCAATCCCTACGAGCAGTACTTC
TRBV6-5	once	TRBJ1-1	-	CASTRVLSAEAFF	TGTGCCAGCACCCGGGTCCTCTCAGCTGAAGCTTTCTTT
TRBV3-1/TRBV3-2	once	TRBJ1-2	TRBD1	CASSQGQGYGYTF	TGTGCCAGCAGCCAAGGACAGGGCTATGGCTACACCTTC
TRBV5-5	once	TRBJ1-5	-	CASSPSGVQPQHF	TGTGCCAGCAGCCCCTCAGGGGTCCAGCCCCAGCATTTT
TRBV7-2	-	TRBJ1-2	-	CASSLRTSYGYTF	TGTGCCAGCAGCTTAAGGACTTCCTATGGCTACACCTTC
TRBV4-1	-	TRBJ2-1	-	CASSQGATKIDEQFF	TGCGCCAGCAGCCAAGGGGCCACAAAGATCGATGAGCAGTTCTTC
TRBV7-8	-	TRBJ1-1	-	CASSLAVGAGTEAFF	TGTGCCAGCAGCTTAGCCGTGGGGGCTGGGACTGAAGCTTTCTTT
TRBV19	-	TRBJ1-5	-	CASSPGEGYGQPQHF	TGTGCCAGTAGTCCTGGGGAGGGTTATGGTCAGCCCCAGCATTTT
TRBV21-1	-	TRBJ2-5	-	CASSKESGLETQYF	TGTGCCAGCAGCAAAGAGTCAGGGCTGGAGACCCAGTACTTC
TRBV27	-	TRBJ2-7	TRBD1	CASRTGGYEQYF	TGTGCCAGTCGGACAGGGGGCTACGAGCAGTACTTC
TRBV27	-	TRBJ1-2	TRBD1	CASSSFLRQGAGNYGYTF	TGTGCCAGCAGTTCCTTTCTTAGACAGGGCGCGGGCAACTATGGCTACACCTTC
TRBV24-1	-	TRBJ2-2	-	CATSDSRGPSGNTGELFF	TGTGCCACCAGTGATTCACGAGGTCCATCGGGGAACACCGGGGAGCTGTTTTTT
TRBV19	-	TRBJ1-2	TRBD1	CASSTRQGPNYGYTF	TGTGCCAGTAGTACGCGACAGGGACCTAACTATGGCTACACCTTC
TRBV3-1/TRBV3-2	-	TRBJ2-5	TRBD1	CASTRETGYGVTQYF	TGTGCCAGCACCCGAGAGACAGGGTATGGGGTGACCCAGTACTTC
TRBV11-2	-	TRBJ2-1	-	CASSLGALEGQFF	TGTGCCAGCAGCTTAGGAGCCCTAGAAGGGCAGTTCTTC
TRBV6-4	-	TRBJ1-1	-	CASSATGVMNTEAFF	TGTGCCAGCAGTGCGACAGGAGTAATGAACACTGAAGCTTTCTTT
TRBV10-3	-	TRBJ1-2	-	CAIRLEDSQYGYTF	TGTGCCATCAGACTTGAGGACAGTCAATATGGCTACACCTTC
TRBV29-1	few	TRBJ2-1	TRBD2	CSVESPAGSYNEQFF	TGCAGCGTTGAAAGTCCAGCGGGATCCTACAATGAGCAGTTCTTC
TRBV7-6	-	TRBJ2-2	TRBD2	CASSLAPSGRVRDTGELFF	TGTGCCAGCAGCTTAGCACCTAGCGGGAGAGTACGTGACACCGGGGAGCTGTTTTTT
TRBV5-1	-	TRBJ1-2	-	CASSLGRAGDNYGYTF	TGCGCCAGCAGCTTGGGGCGGGCCGGGGATAACTATGGCTACACCTTC
TRBV11-2	-	TRBJ2-1	TRBD2	CASHREGPYNEQFF	TGTGCCAGCCATCGGGAGGGCCCTTACAATGAGCAGTTCTTC
TRBV5-8	-	TRBJ2-2	TRBD2	CAIPSGLAGRVGHTGELFF	TGTGCCATCCCCTCCGGACTAGCGGGAAGAGTGGGACACACCGGGGAGCTGTTTTTT